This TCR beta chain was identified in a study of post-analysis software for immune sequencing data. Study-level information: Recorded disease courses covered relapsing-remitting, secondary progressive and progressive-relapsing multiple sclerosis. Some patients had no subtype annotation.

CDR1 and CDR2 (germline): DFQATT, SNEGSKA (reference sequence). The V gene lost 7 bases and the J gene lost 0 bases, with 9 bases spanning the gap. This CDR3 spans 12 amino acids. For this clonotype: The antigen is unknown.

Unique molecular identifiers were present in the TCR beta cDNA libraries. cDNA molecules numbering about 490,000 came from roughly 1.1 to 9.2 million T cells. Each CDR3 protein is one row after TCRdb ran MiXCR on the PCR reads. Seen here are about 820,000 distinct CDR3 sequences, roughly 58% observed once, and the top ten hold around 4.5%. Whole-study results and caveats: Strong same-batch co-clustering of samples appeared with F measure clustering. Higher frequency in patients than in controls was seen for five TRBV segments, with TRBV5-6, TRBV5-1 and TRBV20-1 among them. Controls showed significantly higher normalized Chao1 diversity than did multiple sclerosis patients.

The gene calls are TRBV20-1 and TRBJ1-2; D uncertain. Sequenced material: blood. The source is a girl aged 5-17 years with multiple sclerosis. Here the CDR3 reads CSVHRPNYGYTF. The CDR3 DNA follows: TGCAGTGTCCACAGACCTAACTATGGCTACACCTTC.